This T cell receptor (beta chain) came from a study of blood T cell repertoires in COVID-19. Repertoires were generated with immunoSEQ multiplex PCR, while TCRdb's copy carries only in-frame clones and drops some. The table includes about 200,000 clones, roughly 94% detected once. Germline V gene data show CDR1 as MGHRA and CDR2 as YSYEKL. V lost 3 bases to trimming and J lost 3 bases, with 18 bases between them. The CDR3 has 16 residues. J is TRBJ2-7 and V is TRBV4-1; maybe TRBD1 (5 bases). The source material was peripheral blood. This receptor was identified in a man aged 25 to 40 with COVID-19, enrolled during active disease. Here the CDR3 reads CASSQGPVGGFYEQYF. The CDR3 DNA reads TGCGCCAGCAGCCAGGGGCCGGTAGGCGGCTTCTACGAGCAGTACTTC.